This T cell receptor (beta chain) is from a study of T cell changes during pregnancy in multiple sclerosis. The assay was immunoSEQ multiplex PCR, and TCRdb's table has in-frame clones only and misses some. Here the sample spans 100,000 or so clones, 90% to 95% being singletons. The TCR sequence derives from a female donor with multiple sclerosis, enrolled in a pregnancy study. Sequenced here: peripheral blood, sampled before pregnancy.

The CDR3, as DNA: TGTGCCAGCAGCTTTGGGACAGGGGACACCGGGGAGCTGTTTTTT. This gives the protein CASSFGTGDTGELFF. The chain has TRBV7-9 and TRBJ2-2; 10 nucleotides align to TRBD1. The CDR3 is 15 residues long. V lost 3 bases and J lost 3; bases outside the gene matches: 1. Germline V CDR1 and CDR2: SEHNR, FQNEAQ (reference sequence). Full variable domain (missing parts from reference TRBV7-9 and TRBJ2-2): DTGVSQNPRHKITKRGQNVTFRCDPISEHNRLYWYRQTLGQGPEFLTYFQNEAQLEKSRLLSDRFSAERPKGSFSTLEIQRTEQGDSAMYLCASSFGTGDTGELFFGEGSRLTVL.